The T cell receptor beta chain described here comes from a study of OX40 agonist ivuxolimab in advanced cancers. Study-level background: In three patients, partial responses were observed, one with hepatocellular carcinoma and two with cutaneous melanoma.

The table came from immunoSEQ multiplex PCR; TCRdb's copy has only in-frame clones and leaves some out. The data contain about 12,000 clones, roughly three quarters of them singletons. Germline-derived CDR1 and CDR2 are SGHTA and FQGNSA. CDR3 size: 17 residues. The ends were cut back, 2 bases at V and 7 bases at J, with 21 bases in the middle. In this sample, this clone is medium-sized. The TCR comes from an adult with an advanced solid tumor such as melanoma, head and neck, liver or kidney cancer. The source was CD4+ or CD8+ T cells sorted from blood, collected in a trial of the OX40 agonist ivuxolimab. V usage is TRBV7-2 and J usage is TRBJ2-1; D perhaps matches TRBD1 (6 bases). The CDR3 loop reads CASSLIPQGSTVNEQFF. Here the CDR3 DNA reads TGTGCCAGCAGCTTAATACCACAGGGAAGTACGGTGAATGAGCAGTTCTTC.